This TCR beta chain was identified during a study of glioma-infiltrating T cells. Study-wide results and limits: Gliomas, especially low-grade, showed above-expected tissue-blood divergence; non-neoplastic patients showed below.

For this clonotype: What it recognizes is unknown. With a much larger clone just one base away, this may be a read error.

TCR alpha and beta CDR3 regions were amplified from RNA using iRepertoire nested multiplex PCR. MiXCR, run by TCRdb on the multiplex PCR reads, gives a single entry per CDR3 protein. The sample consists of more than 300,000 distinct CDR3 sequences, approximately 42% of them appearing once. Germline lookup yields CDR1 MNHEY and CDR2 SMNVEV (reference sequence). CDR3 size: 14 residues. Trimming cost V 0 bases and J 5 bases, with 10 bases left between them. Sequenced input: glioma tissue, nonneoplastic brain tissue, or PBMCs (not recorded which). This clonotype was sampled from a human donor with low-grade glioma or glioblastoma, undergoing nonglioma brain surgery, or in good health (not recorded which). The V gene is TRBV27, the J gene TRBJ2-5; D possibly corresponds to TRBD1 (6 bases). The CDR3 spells CASSLSTGFETQYF. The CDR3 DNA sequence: TGTGCCAGCAGTTTATCCACAGGGTTCGAGACCCAGTACTTC.